The rows below give T cell receptor beta chains drawn from one sample of a study of blood T cell repertoires in COVID-19. The method was immunoSEQ multiplex PCR; TCRdb's version includes in-frame clones alone and lacks a portion of them. The sample carries over 150,000 clones, 75% to 80% recorded once. The specimen sequenced was peripheral blood. These receptors were taken from a man at least 80 years old with acute or convalescent COVID-19. Each CDR3 is given with its conserved first and last residue. Each record gives: D gene, clone size, J gene, V gene, CDR3 DNA, CDR3 protein. The D gene is left open where the match is weak. The size field is filled for only some rows; it gives once, few, many or a size class.

D gene: -; clone size: -; J gene: TRBJ2-6; V gene: TRBV3-1/TRBV3-2; CDR3 DNA: TGTGCCAGCAGCCAAGTGGGAGGACTCAGCTCTGGGGCCAACGTCCTGACTTTC; CDR3 protein: CASSQVGGLSSGANVLTF
D gene: TRBD1; clone size: -; J gene: TRBJ1-1; V gene: TRBV15; CDR3 DNA: TGTGCCACCAGCAGAGGGGACAGGGAAACTGAAGCTTTCTTT; CDR3 protein: CATSRGDRETEAFF
D gene: TRBD2; clone size: -; J gene: TRBJ2-2; V gene: TRBV19; CDR3 DNA: TGTGCCAGTAGTCCGCGGACTAGCGGGGTAGGGTCGGCCGGGGAGCTGTTTTTT; CDR3 protein: CASSPRTSGVGSAGELFF
D gene: TRBD2; clone size: -; J gene: TRBJ2-5; V gene: TRBV27; CDR3 DNA: TGTGCCAGCAGTTTGGCGAGGGGTCGGGGGGCCCAGTACTTC; CDR3 protein: CASSLARGRGAQYF
D gene: TRBD1; clone size: once; J gene: TRBJ1-2; V gene: TRBV9; CDR3 DNA: TGTGCCAGCAGCGGGGGGACAGATGGATACTATGGCTACACCTTC; CDR3 protein: CASSGGTDGYYGYTF
D gene: -; clone size: -; J gene: TRBJ1-2; V gene: TRBV12-3/TRBV12-4; CDR3 DNA: TGTGCCAGCAGCTTTAGCGCCTATGGCTACACCTTC; CDR3 protein: CASSFSAYGYTF
D gene: -; clone size: -; J gene: TRBJ1-2; V gene: TRBV28; CDR3 DNA: TGTGCCAGCAGTTTAAACCAGAACTATGGCTACACCTTC; CDR3 protein: CASSLNQNYGYTF
D gene: -; clone size: -; J gene: TRBJ2-2; V gene: TRBV10-1; CDR3 DNA: TGCGCCACCAGGGGCCGCAACACCGGGGAGCTGTTTTTT; CDR3 protein: CATRGRNTGELFF
D gene: -; clone size: -; J gene: TRBJ2-5; V gene: TRBV5-1; CDR3 DNA: TGCGCCAGCAGCTTGGCCCCGGGACAACAAGAGACCCAGTACTTC; CDR3 protein: CASSLAPGQQETQYF
D gene: -; clone size: -; J gene: TRBJ2-2; V gene: TRBV5-1; CDR3 DNA: TGCGCCAGCAGCCCGACTGCCACCGGGGAGCTGTTTTTT; CDR3 protein: CASSPTATGELFF
D gene: -; clone size: -; J gene: TRBJ1-2; V gene: TRBV7-8; CDR3 DNA: TGTGCCAGCAGCTTAGTAGGGGTGGGGGGTGTAGCCCCAAGTGGCTACACCTTC; CDR3 protein: CASSLVGVGGVAPSGYTF
D gene: -; clone size: -; J gene: TRBJ2-2; V gene: TRBV5-1; CDR3 DNA: TGCGCCAGCAGCTCTGGCTGGAGGGACACCGGGGAGCTGTTTTTT; CDR3 protein: CASSSGWRDTGELFF
D gene: TRBD2; clone size: -; J gene: TRBJ2-1; V gene: TRBV5-1; CDR3 DNA: TGCGCCAGCAGCTCAGGCCTAGCGGGAATATTACATGAGCAGTTCTTC; CDR3 protein: CASSSGLAGILHEQFF
D gene: -; clone size: -; J gene: TRBJ1-4; V gene: TRBV18; CDR3 DNA: TGTGCCAGCGCGCGAGCGGAAAATGAAAAACTGTTTTTT; CDR3 protein: CASARAENEKLFF
D gene: -; clone size: -; J gene: TRBJ1-6; V gene: TRBV19; CDR3 DNA: TGTGCCAGTAGGGGGCAGGCGAACTCCTATAATTCACCCCTCCACTTT; CDR3 protein: CASRGQANSYNSPLHF
D gene: TRBD2; clone size: few; J gene: TRBJ2-3; V gene: TRBV11-1; CDR3 DNA: TGTGCCAGCAGCTTAGCCGGACTAGCGGGGTCGGGCACAGATACGCAGTATTTT; CDR3 protein: CASSLAGLAGSGTDTQYF
D gene: -; clone size: -; J gene: TRBJ2-2; V gene: TRBV5-8; CDR3 DNA: TGTGCCAGCAGCTTAGAAGGGGTAAAGGCCGGGGAGCTGTTTTTT; CDR3 protein: CASSLEGVKAGELFF
D gene: -; clone size: -; J gene: TRBJ1-6; V gene: TRBV19; CDR3 DNA: TGTGCCAGTAGTAGAGACAGGCCTCATTCACCCCTCCACTTT; CDR3 protein: CASSRDRPHSPLHF
D gene: TRBD2; clone size: few; J gene: TRBJ2-5; V gene: TRBV28; CDR3 DNA: TGTGCCAGCAGTTCCCTGGGGGGGGAGACCCAGTACTTC; CDR3 protein: CASSSLGGETQYF
D gene: TRBD1; clone size: once; J gene: TRBJ2-5; V gene: TRBV2; CDR3 DNA: TGTGCCAGCAGTGAACTCCTGCCAGGGGGAATGGGAGAGACCCAGTACTTC; CDR3 protein: CASSELLPGGMGETQYF
D gene: TRBD1; clone size: -; J gene: TRBJ1-1; V gene: TRBV5-5; CDR3 DNA: TGTGCCAGCAGCTCGAGACAGGGGATGAACACTGAAGCTTTCTTT; CDR3 protein: CASSSRQGMNTEAFF
D gene: -; clone size: -; J gene: TRBJ2-7; V gene: TRBV5-5; CDR3 DNA: TGTGCCAGCAGCTTTGGAGAATTGTCGATCGAGCAGTACTTC; CDR3 protein: CASSFGELSIEQYF
D gene: TRBD1; clone size: -; J gene: TRBJ2-7; V gene: TRBV5-1; CDR3 DNA: TGCGCCAGGAGGAGGGACAGGGCCTCCTACGAGCAGTACTTC; CDR3 protein: CARRRDRASYEQYF
D gene: -; clone size: once; J gene: TRBJ2-5; V gene: TRBV15; CDR3 DNA: TGTGCCACCAGCAGAAGCGAAATGACAGGGAGGCAAGAGACCCAGTACTTC; CDR3 protein: CATSRSEMTGRQETQYF
D gene: -; clone size: -; J gene: TRBJ2-2; V gene: TRBV19; CDR3 DNA: TGTGCCAGTAGTATACAGGGGTACGGGGAGCTGTTTTTT; CDR3 protein: CASSIQGYGELFF
D gene: TRBD2; clone size: -; J gene: TRBJ2-2; V gene: TRBV7-2; CDR3 DNA: TGTGCCAGCAGTCAGGGACTAGCCGGGGAGCTGTTTTTT; CDR3 protein: CASSQGLAGELFF
D gene: -; clone size: -; J gene: TRBJ2-1; V gene: TRBV5-1; CDR3 DNA: TGCGCCAGCCTTCCTACAGGGAGCTACAATGAGCAGTTCTTC; CDR3 protein: CASLPTGSYNEQFF
D gene: -; clone size: -; J gene: TRBJ1-4; V gene: TRBV19; CDR3 DNA: TGTGCCAGTAGTATTGCCGGGGAAACTAATGAAAAACTGTTTTTT; CDR3 protein: CASSIAGETNEKLFF
D gene: -; clone size: -; J gene: TRBJ1-3; V gene: TRBV6-5; CDR3 DNA: TGTGCCAGCTGCGACAAGGGGAACGGAAACACCATATATTTT; CDR3 protein: CASCDKGNGNTIYF
D gene: TRBD2; clone size: -; J gene: TRBJ2-2; V gene: TRBV2; CDR3 DNA: TGTGCCAGTAGAGCGGGGACGAACACCGGGGAGCTGTTTTTT; CDR3 protein: CASRAGTNTGELFF
D gene: -; clone size: -; J gene: TRBJ1-5; V gene: TRBV19; CDR3 DNA: TGTGCCAGTAGTATTTTCAGTAGCAATCAGCCCCAGCATTTT; CDR3 protein: CASSIFSSNQPQHF
D gene: TRBD1; clone size: -; J gene: TRBJ2-7; V gene: TRBV5-1; CDR3 DNA: TGCGCCAGCAGCGGGGGACAGGGCCCCTACGAGCAGTACTTC; CDR3 protein: CASSGGQGPYEQYF
D gene: -; clone size: -; J gene: TRBJ2-2; V gene: TRBV7-3; CDR3 DNA: TGTGCCAGCAGCCTCACGGGGTCCGGGGAGCTGTTTTTT; CDR3 protein: CASSLTGSGELFF
D gene: -; clone size: -; J gene: TRBJ1-4; V gene: TRBV29-1; CDR3 DNA: TGCAGCGTTGAGGGGGGGGGAACTAATGAAAAACTGTTTTTT; CDR3 protein: CSVEGGGTNEKLFF
D gene: TRBD1; clone size: -; J gene: TRBJ2-7; V gene: TRBV4-1; CDR3 DNA: TGCGCCAGCAGCCAAACAGGGACAGGGAGATACGAGCAGTACTTC; CDR3 protein: CASSQTGTGRYEQYF
D gene: TRBD1; clone size: few; J gene: TRBJ1-6; V gene: TRBV30; CDR3 DNA: TGTGCCTGGAGTGTACTTGAGGGAATACGCCAGGGGGCGCGGTCACCCCTCCACTTT; CDR3 protein: CAWSVLEGIRQGARSPLHF
D gene: TRBD1; clone size: -; J gene: TRBJ1-2; V gene: TRBV30; CDR3 DNA: TGTGCCTGGAGTCTCACAGGGGAGGCGGGCTACACCTTC; CDR3 protein: CAWSLTGEAGYTF
D gene: TRBD1; clone size: -; J gene: TRBJ2-2; V gene: TRBV5-4; CDR3 DNA: TGTGCCAGCAGCTTGGTACAGGGGGGAAACGGGGAGCTGTTTTTT; CDR3 protein: CASSLVQGGNGELFF
D gene: TRBD2; clone size: -; J gene: TRBJ2-1; V gene: TRBV10-3; CDR3 DNA: TGTGCCATCAGCTACTCAGGACTAGCGGGACTGTACAATGAGCAGTTCTTC; CDR3 protein: CAISYSGLAGLYNEQFF
D gene: TRBD2; clone size: -; J gene: TRBJ2-3; V gene: TRBV14; CDR3 DNA: TGTGCCAGCAGCCCGCCCGGGACTAGTGCAGATACGCAGTATTTT; CDR3 protein: CASSPPGTSADTQYF
D gene: TRBD2; clone size: -; J gene: TRBJ2-1; V gene: TRBV19; CDR3 DNA: TGTGCCAGTAGTATAGATGGAGCGGCTAGCGGGGGTCCTAGGGAGCAGTTCTTC; CDR3 protein: CASSIDGAASGGPREQFF
D gene: -; clone size: -; J gene: TRBJ2-1; V gene: TRBV18; CDR3 DNA: TGTGCCAGCTCACCACTACGGTATGAGCAGTTCTTC; CDR3 protein: CASSPLRYEQFF
D gene: -; clone size: -; J gene: TRBJ2-3; V gene: TRBV6-5; CDR3 DNA: TGTGCCAGCAGTACCCAGGTTGGCACAGATACGCAGTATTTT; CDR3 protein: CASSTQVGTDTQYF
D gene: TRBD2; clone size: once; J gene: TRBJ2-2; V gene: TRBV5-1; CDR3 DNA: TGCGCCAGCAGCAGCGGGGGCCAGAACACCGGGGAGCTGTTTTTT; CDR3 protein: CASSSGGQNTGELFF
D gene: -; clone size: -; J gene: TRBJ2-3; V gene: TRBV9; CDR3 DNA: TGTGCCAGCGGACTAATGGGACCTTTTAGCACAGATACGCAGTATTTT; CDR3 protein: CASGLMGPFSTDTQYF
D gene: -; clone size: -; J gene: TRBJ2-1; V gene: TRBV6-6; CDR3 DNA: TGTGCCAGCAGTTCAAAACAGGGAAATGAGCAGTTCTTC; CDR3 protein: CASSSKQGNEQFF
D gene: TRBD1; clone size: -; J gene: TRBJ2-3; V gene: TRBV4-3; CDR3 DNA: TGCGCCAGCAGCCAAGATCCAGAGTGGGCAGGGGGCAAAACAGATACGCAGTATTTT; CDR3 protein: CASSQDPEWAGGKTDTQYF
D gene: TRBD1; clone size: -; J gene: TRBJ1-1; V gene: TRBV5-1; CDR3 DNA: TGCGCCAGCAGCTTTCCCACAGGGGGCAGTTACACTGAAGCTTTCTTT; CDR3 protein: CASSFPTGGSYTEAFF
D gene: TRBD1; clone size: -; J gene: TRBJ1-4; V gene: TRBV19; CDR3 DNA: TGTGCCAGTAGTAAGCGGACAGGGGTGAATGAAAAACTGTTTTTT; CDR3 protein: CASSKRTGVNEKLFF
D gene: -; clone size: many; J gene: TRBJ1-3; V gene: TRBV13; CDR3 DNA: TGTGCCAGCAGCCTATGGGACTCGTCCTCTGGAAACACCATATATTTT; CDR3 protein: CASSLWDSSSGNTIYF